These 11 T cell receptor beta chains came from one sample sequenced in a study of T cell responses to AZD1222 COVID-19 vaccine. Produced via immunoSEQ multiplex PCR; TCRdb's table is partial and in-frame only. Altogether roughly 86,000 clones are present, roughly 85% being singletons, with the ten largest covering 4.5%. Sequenced material: peripheral blood, taken 28 days after the second AZD1222 dose. The receptor source for this set is an adult who received the AZD1222 COVID-19 vaccine.

This chain uses TRBV11-2 with TRBJ1-6; 7 nucleotides line up with TRBD1. The CDR3 loop spans 16 amino acids. CDR1 and CDR2 (germline): SGHAT, FQNNGV. The ends lost 2 bases at V and 7 bases at J; junction bases unmatched: 8. The CDR3 region is CASSLPQGGPNSPLHF. In DNA form, the CDR3 reads TGTGCCAGCAGCTTACCCCAGGGGGGCCCAAATTCACCCCTCCACTTT.

The chain employs TRBV19 and TRBJ2-1; 7 bases fit TRBD1. Germline values: CDR1 LNHDA, CDR2 SQIVND (reference sequence). J was trimmed by 0 bases and V by 5 bases; bases with no gene match: 7. This CDR3 spans 16 amino acids. This chain's CDR3 is CASSSVTGDSYNEQFF. The CDR3 DNA is TGTGCCAGTAGTTCCGTAACAGGGGACTCCTACAATGAGCAGTTCTTC.

This chain connects TRBV18 to TRBJ1-1, with D possibly matching TRBD1 (6 bases). V dropped 3 bases and J dropped 3 bases, with 11 bases sitting between them. Germline CDR1 and CDR2: KGHSH and LQKENI. The CDR3 loop spans 14 amino acids. The CDR3 coding sequence is TGTGCCAGCTCACCCCGGACAGTCTACACTGAAGCTTTCTTT. The encoded protein is CASSPRTVYTEAFF.

Here the CDR3 DNA reads TGTGCCAGCACCTATACAGGGACCACTGAAGCTTTCTTT. Translating gives CASTYTGTTEAFF. V usage is TRBV11-2 and J usage is TRBJ1-1; possibly TRBD1 for D (6 bases). Germline assignment: CDR1 SGHAT and CDR2 FQNNGV. The CDR3 runs 13 residues. V was cut by 7 bases and J by 4 bases, with 13 bases left in between.

There are a few counts of this clone. The chain couples TRBV19 to TRBJ1-1; D is unresolved. V lost 3 bases and J lost 8, with 10 bases in between. The CDR3 contains 12 residues. Germline CDR1 and CDR2: LNHDA and SQIVND (reference sequence). CDR3 nucleotide sequence: TGTGCCAGTAGTATTAGACGAGGAGAAGCTTTCTTT. It is translated as CASSIRRGEAFF.

The genes are TRBV7-9 and TRBJ2-7; no reliable D call. Germline CDR1 is SEHNR and CDR2 is FQNEAQ (reference sequence). V dropped 4 bases and J dropped 12 bases, with 13 bases sitting between them. This CDR3 is built from 11 residues. This CDR3 is CASSYPSFGYF. Here the CDR3 DNA reads TGTGCCAGCAGCTATCCTTCGTTTGGGTACTTC.

Here the CDR3 DNA reads TGCGCCAGCAGAAAGCCCGGGACAGATTACGAGCAGTACTTC. Amino acids: CASRKPGTDYEQYF. The V and J genes are TRBV5-1 and TRBJ2-7, with 7 bases aligning to TRBD1. The germline gives CDR1 SGHRS, CDR2 YFSETQ. The CDR3 length is 14 residues. V lost 5 bases, J lost 4 bases, and 9 bases stayed unmatched.

CDR3 nucleotides: TGTGCCAGCAGCGCACTCGGACAGGGAATTCATCAGCCCCAGCATTTT. Amino acid sequence: CASSALGQGIHQPQHF. The V gene is TRBV27, the J gene TRBJ1-5, with 8 bases lining up with TRBD1. Germline lookup yields CDR1 MNHEY and CDR2 SMNVEV (reference sequence). J gave up 5 bases and V 6 bases, and 12 bases lay outside the gene matches. The CDR3 length is 16 residues.

The chain joins TRBV24-1 to TRBJ2-2, with D unresolved. Germline CDR1 reads KGHDR; CDR2 reads SFDVKD. Between the trimmed V and J ends, which lost 2 bases and 1 base, there was a span of 4 bases. This CDR3 spans 14 amino acids. This chain's CDR3 is CATSDWGNTGELFF. The CDR3 coding sequence is TGTGCCACCAGTGATTGGGGGAACACCGGGGAGCTGTTTTTT.

The rearrangement uses TRBV30 and TRBJ2-7; D perhaps matches TRBD2 (6 bases). Germline CDR1 GTSNPN, CDR2 SVGIG (reference sequence). Trimming shortened V by 3 bases and J by 0 bases, and 15 bases separated the two germline ends. The CDR3 spans 15 residues. The CDR3 sequence is CAWRGGSQSSYEQYF. CDR3 in DNA: TGTGCCTGGAGGGGAGGCTCACAGAGCTCCTACGAGCAGTACTTC. Supplemented by reference TRBV30 and TRBJ2-7, the full variable domain reads SQTIHQWPATLVQPVGSPLSLECTVEGTSNPNLYWYRQAAGRGLQLLFYSVGIGQISSEVPQNLSASRPQDRQFILSSKKLLLSDSGFYLCAWRGGSQSSYEQYFGPGTRLTVT.

This rearrangement joins TRBV4-3 to TRBJ2-7, with D unresolved. This CDR3 is 15 amino acids long. Germline V gives CDR1 LGHNA, CDR2 YSLEER. V was trimmed by 0 bases and J by 2 bases, leaving 11 bases between them. The CDR3 nucleotides are TGCGCCAGCAGCCAAGAAAAAGGCGGAACCTACGAGCAGTACTTC. It translates to CASSQEKGGTYEQYF.